What follows describes a single T cell receptor (beta chain). No antigen is known for it. With unsorted samples, genomic DNA was obtained from about 90 million PBMCs. The data originate from a study of shared clonotypes between healthy human individuals. Study findings and constraints: How much donors shared clonotypes was expected to be affected by sequencing depth. What limited the represented genetic and exposure-history diversity was the small number of donors.

Trimming cost V 5 bases and J 5 bases; bases outside gene matches: 6. CDR1 and CDR2 from the germline V gene are SGDLS and YYNGEE. There are 15 residues in the CDR3. TCRdb's copy holds only in-frame clones and misses some; the assay was immunoSEQ multiplex PCR. The data hold some 500,000 clones, with 60% to 80% observed a single time. Sequencing was carried out using PBMCs. The chain employs TRBV9 and TRBJ2-1, with 11 nucleotides matching TRBD2. The clonotype comes from a woman aged 40 to 49 in good health. Some clones in this sample may be carry-over from other donors' samples. The CDR3 region is CASSETSGMNNEQFF. The CDR3 nucleotides read TGTGCCAGCAGTGAGACTAGCGGGATGAACAATGAGCAGTTCTTC.